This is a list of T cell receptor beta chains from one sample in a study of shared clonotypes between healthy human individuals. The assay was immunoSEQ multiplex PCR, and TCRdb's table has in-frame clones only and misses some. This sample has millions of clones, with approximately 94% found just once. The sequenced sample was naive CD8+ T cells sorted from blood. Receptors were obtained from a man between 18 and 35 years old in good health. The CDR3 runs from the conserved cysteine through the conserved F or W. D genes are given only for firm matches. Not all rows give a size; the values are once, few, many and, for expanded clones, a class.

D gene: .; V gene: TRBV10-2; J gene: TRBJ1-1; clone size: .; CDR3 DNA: TGCGCCAGCAGTGAGTTTAGGGAGATCACTGAAGCTTTCTTT; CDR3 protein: CASSEFREITEAFF
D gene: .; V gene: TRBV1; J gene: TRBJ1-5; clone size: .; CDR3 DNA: TGCACCAGCAGCCAAGAGCTCAAGAACGTAAATCTTTGGGGCAATCAGCCCCAGCATTTT; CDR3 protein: CTSSQELKNVNLWGNQPQHF
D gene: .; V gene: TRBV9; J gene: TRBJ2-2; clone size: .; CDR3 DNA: TGTGCCAGCAGCGCCAAGGAGGGCCCCTTCGGGGAGCTGTTTTTT; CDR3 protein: CASSAKEGPFGELFF
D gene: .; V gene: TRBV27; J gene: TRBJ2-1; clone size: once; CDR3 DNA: TGTGCCAGCAGTTTACAGGGTCTCCATGAGCAGTTCTTC; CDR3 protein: CASSLQGLHEQFF
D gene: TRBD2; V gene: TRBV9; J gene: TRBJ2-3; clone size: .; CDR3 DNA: TGTGCCAGCAGCGTAAACCCACTAGCGCGGGCTAGCACAGATACGCAGTATTTT; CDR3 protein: CASSVNPLARASTDTQYF
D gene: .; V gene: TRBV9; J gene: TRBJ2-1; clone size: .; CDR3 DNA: TGTGCCAGCAGCGGGGGGACTGCCAATGAGCAGTTCTTC; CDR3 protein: CASSGGTANEQFF
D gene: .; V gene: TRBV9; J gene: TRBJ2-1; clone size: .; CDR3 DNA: TGTGCCAGCAGCCGATCCAGACTCATCTCAACCGGTTACAATGAGCAGTTCTTC; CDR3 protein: CASSRSRLISTGYNEQFF
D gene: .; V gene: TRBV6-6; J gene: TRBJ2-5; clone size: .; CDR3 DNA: TGTGCCAGCAGTTACTCGGGGGGAATTCAAGAGACCCAGTACTTC; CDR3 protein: CASSYSGGIQETQYF
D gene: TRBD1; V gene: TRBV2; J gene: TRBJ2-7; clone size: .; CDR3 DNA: TGTGCCAGCAGTTGGGACAGGTCCTACGAGCAGTACTTC; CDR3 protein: CASSWDRSYEQYF
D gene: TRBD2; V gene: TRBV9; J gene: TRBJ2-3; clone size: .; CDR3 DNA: TGTGCCAGCAGCCCTAGAGGAGCGGGAGTTGAGGCAGATACGCAGTATTTT; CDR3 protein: CASSPRGAGVEADTQYF
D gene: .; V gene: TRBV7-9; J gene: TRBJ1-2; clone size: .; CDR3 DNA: TGTGCCAGCAGCTTAGCCGGGACGCTCGACAACTATGGCTACACCTTC; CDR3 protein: CASSLAGTLDNYGYTF